This T cell receptor (beta chain) is drawn from a study of blood T cell repertoires in COVID-19. Study overall: From T cells, B-cell-depleted T cells, or PBMCs came the material, which was cDNA or gDNA.

Authors' analysis steps: Amplification with reference gene primers provided the estimates of nucleated cell counts. TCRdb's copy holds only in-frame clones and misses some; the assay was immunoSEQ multiplex PCR. V, J and clone size are those of that table, while D and trimming were read from the DNA. The data contain 55,000 to 75,000 clones, around 80% of them singletons. CDR1 is SNHLY and CDR2 is FYNNEI in the germline V gene. The V end lost 5 bases, the J end lost 2 bases, and 4 bases lay between the germline ends. This CDR3 region has 11 residues. The sample was peripheral blood. The V call is TRBV2, the J call TRBJ2-7; no reliable D call. This clonotype was obtained from a man older than 75 with acute or convalescent COVID-19. DNA of the CDR3: TGTGCCAGCAGTCCCACCTACGAGCAGTACTTC. Translating gives CASSPTYEQYF.